These 3 T cell receptor beta chains were sequenced from one sample in a study of PD-L1 blockade in urothelial cancer. Measured with immunoSEQ multiplex PCR; TCRdb has only the in-frame clones, and not every one. The sample holds 50,000 to 55,000 clones, more than 75% seen once. Time point described: pretreatment peripheral blood. This material consisted of PBMCs, taken around atezolizumab (anti-PD-L1) treatment. Receptors originate from a man in his forties or fifties with urothelial cancer.

V and J are TRBV5-1 and TRBJ2-1; D is unresolved. Trimming pared 0 bases from V and 6 bases from J, leaving 13 bases between. The germline V gene encodes CDR1 SGHRS and CDR2 YFSETQ. The CDR3 totals 15 residues. This CDR3 reads CASSLELFNPNEQFF. The CDR3 nucleotides are TGCGCCAGCAGCTTGGAACTCTTCAATCCCAATGAGCAGTTCTTC.

The V gene is TRBV13, the J gene TRBJ2-1; TRBD1 matches 9 bases. This CDR3 contains 15 residues. Germline CDR1 is PRHDT and CDR2 is FYEKMQ (reference sequence). J was trimmed by 9 bases and V by 5 bases; bases with no gene match: 11. This CDR3 reads CASSIMGQGLVEQFF. As DNA, the CDR3 is TGTGCCAGCAGCATAATGGGACAGGGTTTAGTTGAGCAGTTCTTC.

This sequence joins TRBV7-6 and TRBJ1-1; TRBD1 matches 8 bases. The germline CDR1 and CDR2 sequences are SGHVS and FNYEAQ. The CDR3 has 14 residues. The junction had 3 bases not matched to a gene; V was cut back by 1 base and J by 5 bases. The CDR3 DNA is TGTGCCAGCAGCTTAGATGACAGGGGTACTGAAGCTTTCTTT. It codes for CASSLDDRGTEAFF.